This T cell receptor (beta chain) was retrieved from a study of OX40 agonist ivuxolimab in advanced cancers. As for the study in general: Partial responses were achieved by three patients: one hepatocellular carcinoma, two cutaneous melanoma. Study-level findings and limits: On average, a greater number of expanded clones characterised CD8+ T cells relative to CD4+. No determination was made of the antigen specificity of the expanded peripheral T cells.

Of note for this clone: No antigen is known for it.

Assay: immunoSEQ multiplex PCR; the TCRdb copy retains only in-frame clones and omits some. The sample lists 60,000 to 70,000 clones; 70% to 90% were seen once. Per germline, CDR1 MGHDK and CDR2 SYGVNS. The V end lost 7 bases, the J end lost 6 bases, and 13 bases lay between the germline ends. CDR3 length: 12 amino acids. The sample consisted of CD4+ or CD8+ T cells sorted from blood, taken in a trial of the OX40 agonist ivuxolimab. This clonotype originated in an adult with an advanced solid tumor such as melanoma, head and neck, liver or kidney cancer. The rearrangement joins TRBV25-1 to TRBJ2-7; D call uncertain. The DNA of the CDR3 is TGTGCCAGCACCGACGACCTACTCGAGCAGTACTTC. This translates into CASTDDLLEQYF.